This record looks at one T cell receptor (beta chain) sequence and its context. What this receptor recognizes is not known. It has no much larger one-base neighbor in the sample; base qualities were not kept. The CDR3 numbers 15 residues from cysteine through phenylalanine. Only CDR3 DNA remains: 45 bases, in frame from the first base. In the germline V gene, CDR1 corresponds to SNHLY and CDR2 to FYNNEI. Compared with germline, V lacks 4 bases and J lacks 2 bases; bases without a gene match: 6. The donors were healthy, HIV-negative adults with no recently reported acute infections or vaccinations. Every donor was a Caucasian adult living in Nashville, Tennessee, USA. CD4+ T cells were enriched by magnetic negative selection, after which naive cells were positively selected on CD45RA and the negative fraction was taken as the memory subset. Blood was collected by leukapheresis, and PBMCs were isolated by Ficoll-Histopaque density gradient centrifugation and then cryopreserved in liquid nitrogen vapor phase. Analytical flow cytometry was used to check the purity and quantity of each magnetically sorted T cell population. From each sorted fraction, genomic DNA was isolated and quantified by UV absorbance on a Nanodrop 2000c.

The data are from a study of shared clonotypes between healthy human individuals (dated by TCRdb to about 2020). Looking at the study overall: A few men and a couple of women, aged 18 to 49 years, made up the cohort. For each donor, three plates each were used for CD4 naive and CD4 memory, two plates were used for CD8 naive, and one plate was used for CD8 memory. The study deeply sequenced blood TCR repertoires of about 5 healthy adults to estimate repertoire size and the extent of clonotype sharing between individuals. To increase sequencing depth and limit assay-specific biases, TCR repertoire library preparation and sequencing were carried out by different laboratories using diverse techniques. Each donor's leukapheresis produced roughly between roughly 0.85 and 10 billion PBMCs. Overall study results and their limits: Compared with non-shared clonotypes, the clonotypes found in all four sorted-subset donors had higher generation probabilities. Naive subsets generally had larger estimated clonotype richness than memory subsets did. Sampling was restricted to blood, and TCR repertoires in tissues likely differ from the TCR repertoires found in blood. Approximately 5% of naive CD4, around 3.5% of naive CD8, around 2.3% of memory CD4, and around 0.4% of memory CD8 clonotypes were shared across several donors. Even with the large sequencing depth, rarefaction of the sorted-subset datasets indicated that sequencing was incomplete. Because the study included a small number of donors, the genetic and exposure-history diversity represented was limited. Pairwise subsampling indicated that sequencing depth was expected to affect the degree of clonotype sharing among donors.

Using the deep immunoSEQ assay, TCR CDR3 regions were amplified from genomic DNA by multiplex PCR. Extracted genomic DNA from each cell subset was distributed evenly across all wells of several immunoSEQ 96-well plates, and each plate was treated as a replicate. For sorted subsets, each replicate PCR was loaded with about 0.2 ug genomic DNA, equivalent to 30,000 or so T cell genomes. Purified libraries were measured with a Qubit 3.0 fluorometer, size-checked on a Bioanalyzer 2100, and measured again with the KAPA Library Quantification kit. Each immunoSEQ 96-well plate was sequenced on its own single-read 150-cycle Illumina NextSeq 550 flow cell. The paper's processing steps were these. Because the immunoSEQ output included only junctional sequences and no quality scores, the filtering could not be the same as the filtering used for full-length reads. To assign V/J genes and CDR3, sequences were annotated using PyIR, a Python wrapper for IgBLAST v1.9, with IMGT germline references. Reads with weak V/J assignments (E-value above 1e-6), missing CDR3, stop codons, out-of-frame junctions, or ambiguous translated residues were removed. V3J clonotypes were defined by identical inferred V gene, J gene, and CDR3 amino acid sequence. The percentage overlap between two repertoires was calculated by dividing the number of shared unique clonotypes by the size of the smaller repertoire. Repertoire richness was assessed with RTK rarefaction, the Chao1 estimator, and Recon v2.1 estimates of unobserved clonotypes. For all TCRbeta clonotypes obtained by the gDNA method from several donors, generation probabilities were computed with OLGA. TCRdb carries this immuneACCESS record with in-frame sequences only. Its versions omit some clonotypes, under half of them owing to an unresolved V gene in the studies checked, with the rest unexplained. V and J calls plus clone size are reproduced from that table; the DNA served to infer D and trimming. The table for this sample lists 980,000 or so clones; around three quarters of them were counted only once. The top ten hold 1.5% of the sample.

The rearrangement combines TRBV2 with TRBJ2-3; TRBD2 aligns with 7 central bases. The sequence was collected from a young man in good health. Source material: memory CD4+ T cells sorted from blood. In light of the paper, this sample's cell subset or site label describes: CD45RA-negative fraction. The CDR3 protein is CASSGLAAYTDTQYF. Here is the DNA: TGTGCCAGCAGTGGACTAGCAGCTTACACAGATACGCAGTATTTT.